This TCR beta chain is from a study of T cell repertoires in cytomegalovirus infection. About the research overall: Carrying CMV and the relevant HLA type showed in public TCR beta signatures.

The CDR3 runs 17 residues. V dropped 0 bases and J dropped 0 bases, with 15 bases sitting between them. Germline lookup yields CDR1 DFQATT and CDR2 SNEGSKA (reference sequence). The study, taken as a whole, reports: There were carriers of CMV plus the relevant HLA, and cumulative public TCR beta family frequency identified them. In two of eight donors, the top clonotype was HLA-C-restricted CMV-specific.

In TCRdb, the reads were re-called with MiXCR into one record per CDR3 protein. The top ten clones hold less than 3% of a sample with about 300,000 distinct CDR3 sequences, roughly a tenth of them seen once. This clonotype was counted many times. What it binds is not known. The sample taken for sequencing was PBMCs. This chain joins TRBV20-1 and TRBJ1-5; D not certain. This TCR came from a human donor in good health (CMV status not recorded). Some clones in this sample may be carry-over from other donors' samples. CDR3 DNA: TGCAGTGCTAGAGATCCCCGGAAGCCCTTTAGCAATCAGCCCCAGCATTTT. This encodes CSARDPRKPFSNQPQHF.